This is a list of T cell receptor beta chains from one sample in a study of T cell responses to AZD1222 COVID-19 vaccine. Generated by immunoSEQ multiplex PCR, the TCRdb table keeps only in-frame clones and is missing some. The sample holds about 120,000 clones, 90% to 95% seen once. The source material was peripheral blood, sampled on day 0 of AZD1222 vaccination. Source of these receptors: an adult in good health. CDR3s include the opening cysteine and the closing phenylalanine or tryptophan. D genes are given only for firm matches. Rows give clone size only sometimes, using once, few, many, or a class for an expanded clone.

>TRBV6-5|TRBJ2-1|.|.
TGTGCCAGCAGTTACGATTGGTCAAACAATGAGCAGTTCTTC
CASSYDWSNNEQFF
>TRBV3-1/TRBV3-2|TRBJ2-1|.|.
TGTGCCAGCAGCCGTTGGTCCAGTTTCAATGAGCAGTTCTTC
CASSRWSSFNEQFF
>TRBV4-1|TRBJ1-1|.|.
TGCGCCAGCAGCCAACCGACGGCAACTTACACTGAAGCTTTCTTT
CASSQPTATYTEAFF
>TRBV15|TRBJ2-1|.|.
TGTGCCACCAGCAGAGATCTAGGCGATGAGCAGTTCTTC
CATSRDLGDEQFF
>TRBV15|TRBJ2-7|TRBD2|.
TGTGCCACCAGCATCGGACTAGCGGAGACTTACGAGCAGTACTTC
CATSIGLAETYEQYF
>TRBV9|TRBJ2-2|TRBD1|.
TGTGCCAGCAGCGTAGCCGGGACAGCCACCGGGGAGCTGTTTTTT
CASSVAGTATGELFF
>TRBV2|TRBJ2-3|TRBD2|.
TGTGCCAGCAGTGTACTAGCGGGAGGCACAGATACGCAGTATTTT
CASSVLAGGTDTQYF
>TRBV30|TRBJ1-1|.|once
TGTGCCTGGTGTCCCGGGACGGTGAACACTGAAGCTTTCTTT
CAWCPGTVNTEAFF
>TRBV5-1|TRBJ1-1|.|.
TGCGCCAGCAGTCCAACTCAGGACACCACTGAAGCTTTCTTT
CASSPTQDTTEAFF
>TRBV7-3|TRBJ1-1|.|.
TGTGCCAGCAGCTCCCGACAGAACACTGAAGCTTTCTTT
CASSSRQNTEAFF
>TRBV5-6|TRBJ2-7|TRBD1|few
TGTGCCAGCAGCCGGACAGGGTACTCCTACGAGCAGTACTTC
CASSRTGYSYEQYF
>TRBV7-3|TRBJ1-1|.|.
TGTGCCAGCAGCCAAGCAGCCCTAAGGCCAGGGTTATCTGAAGCTTTCTTT
CASSQAALRPGLSEAFF
>TRBV5-5|TRBJ2-5|TRBD2|.
TGTGCCAGCAGCTTATGGACTAGCGGGAGGGCCGCAGAGACCCAGTACTTC
CASSLWTSGRAAETQYF
>TRBV15|TRBJ1-2|.|.
TGTGCCACCAATCCGACATTGCTAGGAGGCTACACCTTC
CATNPTLLGGYTF
>TRBV27|TRBJ1-1|.|.
TGTGCCAGCAGTTTATCAAGGACGGAAGAGAACACTGAAGCTTTCTTT
CASSLSRTEENTEAFF
>TRBV5-1|TRBJ2-1|TRBD1|once
TGCGCCAGTACCAGACAGGGGACGGTCAATGAGCAGTTCTTC
CASTRQGTVNEQFF
>TRBV29-1|TRBJ2-7|TRBD2|.
TGCAGCGTTGACTCAAGGGGCGGCGGGAGCTACGAGCAGTACTTC
CSVDSRGGGSYEQYF